This is a list of T cell receptor beta chains from one sample in a study of blood T cells in healthy people across ages. TCRdb passed the 5' RACE reads through MiXCR, listing each CDR3 protein once. The data contain 750,000 to 850,000 distinct CDR3 sequences, roughly 25% of them seen just once; the ten biggest clones take up roughly 3.5%. These data were also filed under a second study, of T cells of mothers and their children.

Sequenced: blood. The receptors originated from a boy between 10 and 17 years old in good health. The CDR3 runs from the conserved cysteine through the conserved F or W. D genes are given only for firm matches. Only some rows state a clone size, as once, few, many or a class for expanded clones.

CDR3 length,J gene,clone size,D gene,V gene,CDR3 protein,CDR3 DNA
14,TRBJ2-2,-,TRBD2,TRBV3-1,CASSHVGGTGELFF,TGTGCCAGCAGCCACGTCGGGGGGACCGGGGAGCTGTTTTTT
11,TRBJ1-3,-,-,TRBV7-9,CASSRVNTIYF,TGTGCCAGCAGCCGCGTGAACACCATATATTTT
13,TRBJ1-2,-,TRBD1,TRBV6-5,CASSVTGWDGYTF,TGTGCCAGCAGTGTGACAGGGTGGGACGGCTACACCTTC
16,TRBJ2-3,-,-,TRBV7-2,CASSPRPGVGPDTQYF,TGTGCCAGCAGCCCGCGTCCGGGGGTAGGACCAGATACGCAGTATTTT
14,TRBJ1-4,-,-,TRBV10-3,CATDSTERNEKLFF,TGTGCCACCGATTCAACAGAGCGTAATGAAAAACTGTTTTTT
17,TRBJ1-1,few,-,TRBV6-1,CASSEFGAGLMNTEAFF,TGTGCCAGCAGTGAATTTGGAGCAGGTCTCATGAACACTGAAGCTTTCTTT
15,TRBJ1-2,-,-,TRBV5-1,CASSFETFSNYGYTF,TGCGCCAGCAGCTTTGAGACGTTCTCTAACTATGGCTACACCTTC
14,TRBJ2-4,few,-,TRBV24-1,CTTSADARKNIQYF,TGTACCACCAGTGCGGACGCACGCAAAAACATTCAGTACTTC
15,TRBJ2-3,few,TRBD1,TRBV7-9,CASSLRIGGRDTQYF,TGTGCCAGCAGCTTGCGAATAGGGGGCAGGGATACGCAGTATTTT
17,TRBJ2-7,-,-,TRBV5-1,CASSLEAADWSGYEQYF,TGCGCCAGCAGCTTGGAGGCAGCAGACTGGTCCGGGTACGAGCAGTACTTC
16,TRBJ2-1,many,TRBD2,TRBV20-1,CSAPPLAGGDYNEQFF,TGCAGTGCTCCGCCCTTGGCGGGAGGGGACTACAATGAGCAGTTCTTC
14,TRBJ2-5,-,-,TRBV12-3/TRBV12-4,CASSEVGGVKTQYF,TGTGCCAGCAGTGAAGTTGGGGGCGTGAAGACCCAGTACTTC
14,TRBJ2-1,-,-,TRBV7-9,CASSLESLYNEQFF,TGTGCCAGCAGCTTAGAATCGCTTTACAATGAGCAGTTCTTC
14,TRBJ2-5,-,-,TRBV20-1,CSASRGRGAETQYF,TGCAGTGCTAGTCGGGGTAGAGGGGCAGAGACCCAGTACTTC
16,TRBJ1-4,-,-,TRBV7-2,CASSFSGETGNEKLFF,TGTGCCAGCAGCTTCAGTGGGGAGACGGGCAATGAAAAACTGTTTTTT
15,TRBJ1-3,-,-,TRBV27,CASSPDTGSGNTIYF,TGTGCCAGCAGTCCGGACACAGGGTCTGGAAACACCATATATTTT
16,TRBJ2-3,-,-,TRBV4-3,CASSQEDYSGRDTQYF,TGCGCCAGCAGCCAAGAAGACTACTCCGGCAGAGATACGCAGTATTTT
15,TRBJ2-5,-,TRBD2,TRBV3-1,CASSLFAGVQETQYF,TGTGCCAGCAGCCTCTTCGCGGGGGTCCAAGAGACCCAGTACTTC
13,TRBJ2-7,-,-,TRBV29-1,CSVRIQAAYEQYF,TGCAGCGTTCGAATTCAAGCGGCCTACGAGCAGTACTTC
14,TRBJ2-3,few,-,TRBV2,CASSRSGYTDTQYF,TGTGCCAGCAGCCGTAGCGGATACACAGATACGCAGTATTTT
14,TRBJ2-3,few,-,TRBV2,CASGRSGSTDTQYF,TGTGCCAGTGGGAGAAGCGGGAGCACAGATACGCAGTATTTT
14,TRBJ2-3,-,-,TRBV5-1,CASSLEQDIDTQYF,TGCGCCAGCAGCTTAGAACAGGACATAGATACGCAGTATTTT
14,TRBJ1-5,-,-,TRBV6-2/TRBV6-3,CASSLQGRDQPQHF,TGTGCCAGCAGTTTACAGGGTCGGGATCAGCCCCAGCATTTT
12,TRBJ2-1,many,-,TRBV3-1,CASSLNYNEQFF,TGTGCCAGCAGCTTAAACTACAATGAGCAGTTCTTC
15,TRBJ2-7,-,-,TRBV6-5,CASSPKWEPSYEQYF,TGTGCCAGCAGCCCTAAGTGGGAGCCATCCTACGAGCAGTACTTC
12,TRBJ1-4,-,-,TRBV18,CASSPRESELFF,TGTGCCAGCTCACCCCGAGAGAGCGAACTGTTTTTT
13,TRBJ1-1,few,-,TRBV7-8,CASSPTRDPQAFF,TGTGCCAGCAGCCCGACGAGGGACCCACAAGCTTTCTTT
16,TRBJ2-5,-,TRBD2,TRBV5-5,CASSLTPSGSFETQYF,TGTGCCAGCAGCTTGACCCCTAGCGGGAGCTTTGAGACCCAGTACTTC
14,TRBJ1-4,few,-,TRBV6-1,CASSDRHPLEKLFF,TGTGCCAGCAGTGACAGACACCCCTTGGAAAAACTGTTTTTT
15,TRBJ2-5,few,TRBD2,TRBV5-1,CASSLGGLGTETQYF,TGCGCCAGCAGCCTAGGAGGACTAGGTACGGAGACCCAGTACTTC
15,TRBJ2-7,-,-,TRBV20-1,CSARDSSRPGYEQYF,TGCAGTGCTAGAGATAGTTCCAGGCCAGGCTACGAGCAGTACTTC
14,TRBJ1-3,few,-,TRBV29-1,CSVELVSSGNTIYF,TGCAGCGTTGAGTTGGTCAGCTCTGGAAACACCATATATTTT
14,TRBJ2-7,-,-,TRBV28,CASSLFGANYEQYF,TGTGCCAGCAGTTTATTTGGGGCGAACTACGAGCAGTACTTC
13,TRBJ1-2,few,-,TRBV29-1,CSVTGGADYGYTF,TGCAGCGTGACAGGTGGGGCCGACTATGGCTACACCTTC
15,TRBJ2-2,few,-,TRBV7-6,CASSSRRGDTGELFF,TGTGCCAGCAGCTCCCGCAGGGGTGACACCGGGGAGCTGTTTTTT
21,TRBJ2-1,-,TRBD2,TRBV11-1,CASSSTGLAGEGAGSYNEQFF,TGTGCCAGCAGCTCTACGGGACTAGCGGGAGAAGGGGCTGGGTCCTACAATGAGCAGTTCTTC
17,TRBJ1-1,few,TRBD1,TRBV4-3,CASSQDRQGAWVTEAFF,TGCGCCAGCAGCCAAGATCGTCAGGGGGCATGGGTCACTGAAGCTTTCTTT
12,TRBJ1-2,few,-,TRBV29-1,CSVPAFRGGYTF,TGCAGCGTTCCCGCATTCCGGGGGGGCTACACCTTC
19,TRBJ2-1,few,-,TRBV9,CASSVGVMGRKIGYNEQFF,TGTGCCAGCAGCGTTGGGGTCATGGGAAGGAAAATCGGTTACAATGAGCAGTTCTTC
14,TRBJ2-5,few,-,TRBV4-3,CASSQEGLKETQYF,TGCGCCAGCAGCCAAGAAGGACTAAAAGAGACCCAGTACTTC
13,TRBJ2-5,few,-,TRBV12-3/TRBV12-4,CASSLGGPRTQYF,TGTGCCAGCAGTTTAGGAGGACCCCGGACCCAGTACTTC
15,TRBJ1-2,few,-,TRBV28,CASSFGGQANYGYTF,TGTGCCAGCAGTTTCGGGGGGCAGGCAAACTATGGCTACACCTTC
15,TRBJ2-1,few,TRBD1,TRBV12-3/TRBV12-4,CASSFKGAGYNEQFF,TGTGCCAGCAGTTTTAAGGGGGCCGGCTACAATGAGCAGTTCTTC
18,TRBJ1-2,few,-,TRBV24-1,CATSDPSPGSGAPYGYTF,TGTGCCACCAGTGACCCGTCGCCAGGGTCCGGGGCGCCCTATGGCTACACCTTC
14,TRBJ1-6,-,-,TRBV7-2,CVSSLTGTSETLHF,TGTGTCAGCAGCCTAACCGGGACATCCGAAACCCTCCACTTT
16,TRBJ1-2,-,-,TRBV18,CACSPSLSVPNYGYTF,TGTGCCTGCTCACCGAGTCTTAGCGTTCCTAACTATGGCTACACCTTC
14,TRBJ2-1,few,-,TRBV27,CASSPGTAYNEQFF,TGTGCCAGCAGTCCTGGGACGGCTTACAATGAGCAGTTCTTC
19,TRBJ2-1,few,TRBD2,TRBV29-1,CSVEDWGLAGVGPYNEQFF,TGCAGCGTTGAAGATTGGGGACTAGCGGGAGTGGGGCCCTACAATGAGCAGTTCTTC
18,TRBJ2-5,few,-,TRBV4-1,CASSQEVPGLQSGETQYF,TGCGCCAGCAGCCAAGAGGTTCCAGGCCTCCAATCTGGGGAGACCCAGTACTTC
13,TRBJ2-1,-,-,TRBV7-2,CASSLGATYEQFF,TGTGCCAGCAGCTTAGGGGCAACGTACGAGCAGTTCTTC
13,TRBJ2-5,-,-,TRBV4-3,CASSPHRGETQYF,TGCGCCAGCAGCCCCCACAGAGGAGAGACCCAGTACTTC
11,TRBJ2-7,-,-,TRBV12-3/TRBV12-4,CASRHRREQYF,TGTGCCAGCAGACATCGCCGCGAGCAGTACTTC